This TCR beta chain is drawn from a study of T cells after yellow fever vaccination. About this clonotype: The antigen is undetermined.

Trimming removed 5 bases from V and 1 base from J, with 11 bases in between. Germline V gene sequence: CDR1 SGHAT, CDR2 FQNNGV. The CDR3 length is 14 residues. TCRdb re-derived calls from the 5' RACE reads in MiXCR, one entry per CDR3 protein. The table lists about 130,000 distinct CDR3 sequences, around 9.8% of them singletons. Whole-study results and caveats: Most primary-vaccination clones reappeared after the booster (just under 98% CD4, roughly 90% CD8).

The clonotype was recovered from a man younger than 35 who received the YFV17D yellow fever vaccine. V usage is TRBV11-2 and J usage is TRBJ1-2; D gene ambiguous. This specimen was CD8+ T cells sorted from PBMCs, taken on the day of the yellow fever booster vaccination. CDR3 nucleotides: TGTGCCAGCAGCCAGAGCGATCTTAACTATGGCTACACCTTC. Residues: CASSQSDLNYGYTF.